The 28 T cell receptor beta chains presented below share a single source sample, sequenced in a study of blood T cell repertoires in COVID-19. Produced via immunoSEQ multiplex PCR; TCRdb's table is partial and in-frame only. The table records a few hundred thousand clones, roughly 84% of them present only once. Sequencing input: PBMCs or T cells enriched from blood (not recorded which). These receptors were obtained from a woman in her twenties or thirties who had recovered from COVID-19.

Written as DNA, the CDR3 is TGTGCCAGCAGCTTCGGGGATAGCTATGGCTACACCTTC. Its protein product is CASSFGDSYGYTF. The genes are TRBV27 and TRBJ1-2; no reliable D call. CDR1 is MNHEY and CDR2 is SMNVEV in the germline V gene (reference sequence). The V end was cut by 6 bases, the J end by 4 bases, with 12 bases between. The CDR3 loop spans 13 amino acids.

This chain uses TRBV30 with TRBJ1-2, with 10 bases aligning to TRBD1. The germline CDR1 and CDR2 sequences are GTSNPN and SVGIG (reference sequence). CDR3 length: 12 residues. V lost 7 bases, J lost 7 bases, and 6 bases stayed unmatched. The CDR3 nucleotides are TGTGCCTTCTCGACAGGGGGCTTTGGCTACACCTTC. It yields the protein CAFSTGGFGYTF.

The chain couples TRBV11-3 to TRBJ1-5; possible D gene TRBD1, 6 bases. The CDR3 runs to 19 residues. V lost 4 bases to trimming and J lost 7 bases, with 29 bases between them. The germline CDR1 and CDR2 sequences are SGHNT and YENEEA. Here the CDR3 DNA reads TGTGCCAGCAGCTCAAGGGGTCATGCGGACAGACCGAAGGTCCAGCCCCAGCATTTT. This sequence encodes CASSSRGHADRPKVQPQHF.

The sample holds one count of this clone. The chain employs TRBV6-5 and TRBJ2-7; D call uncertain. CDR3 length: 11 amino acids. V was trimmed by 6 bases and J by 3 bases, leaving 6 bases between them. Germline assignment: CDR1 MNHEY and CDR2 SVGAGI. The CDR3 loop reads CASRWSYEQYF. CDR3 coding DNA: TGTGCCAGCAGATGGAGCTACGAGCAGTACTTC.

In DNA form, the CDR3 reads TGTGCCAGCAGCTTGATCGGTCCTCTCTACAATGAGCAGTTCTTC. Its protein is CASSLIGPLYNEQFF. The chain has TRBV5-5 and TRBJ2-1; D is uncertain. CDR1 is SGHKS and CDR2 is YYEKEE in the germline V gene (reference sequence). V lost 1 base, J lost 3 bases, and 11 bases lay in between. This CDR3 is built from 15 residues.

J is TRBJ2-7 and V is TRBV5-1; the D gene is possibly TRBD2 (6 bases). The germline CDR1 and CDR2 sequences are SGHRS and YFSETQ. V lost 2 bases, J lost 2 bases, and 14 bases lay in between. This CDR3 has 15 residues. Written as DNA, the CDR3 is TGCGCCAGCAGCTTTTTGGCGGGAACCGCCTACGAGCAGTACTTC. Residues: CASSFLAGTAYEQYF.

This chain links TRBV24-1 with TRBJ2-1; D is undetermined. Germline assignment: CDR1 KGHDR and CDR2 SFDVKD. Trimming cost V 6 bases and J 4 bases, with 6 bases left between them. The CDR3 totals 12 residues. The CDR3 DNA is TGTGCCACCAGTTCCCCTTACAATGAGCAGTTCTTC. Its translation is CATSSPYNEQFF.

This clone was found once. The J gene is TRBJ2-2, the V gene TRBV27, with 8 bases matching TRBD1. Germline V lookup: CDR1 MNHEY, CDR2 SMNVEV (reference sequence). The V and J ends lost 11 bases and 5 bases, in that order; junction bases with no gene match: 7. The CDR3 loop spans 13 amino acids. The CDR3 sequence: CAARTGKTGELFF. The CDR3 nucleotides are TGTGCCGCTCGGACAGGGAAGACCGGGGAGCTGTTTTTT.

The gene calls are TRBV19 and TRBJ1-2, with 12 bases aligning to TRBD1. This CDR3 comprises 15 residues. Germline CDR1 reads LNHDA; CDR2 reads SQIVND (reference sequence). With V trimmed by 5 bases and J by 6 bases, 7 bases remained unmatched. This chain's CDR3 is CASSVSGTGGHGYTF. The CDR3 DNA reads as TGTGCCAGTAGTGTATCCGGGACAGGGGGCCATGGCTACACCTTC.

Comment on this clone: The sample holds other DNA sequences that translate to the same CDR3. The chain carries TRBV7-2 and TRBJ1-1; a possible D gene is TRBD1 (5 bases). V lost 6 bases and J 1 base, leaving 15 bases between the germline ends. Germline lookup yields CDR1 SGHTA and CDR2 FQGNSA. The CDR3 sequence is 15 residues long. The CDR3 loop is CASSPYRSSNTEAFF. The CDR3 DNA reads TGTGCCAGCAGTCCCTACAGGAGCTCGAACACTGAAGCTTTCTTT.

The chain couples TRBV6-5 to TRBJ2-5; maybe TRBD2 (6 bases). The V end lost 0 bases, the J end lost 1 base, and 9 bases lay between the germline ends. There are 15 residues in the CDR3. Germline CDR1 reads MNHEY; CDR2 reads SVGAGI. CDR3: CASSYSPAGQETQYF. In DNA, the CDR3 is TGTGCCAGCAGTTACTCACCAGCGGGCCAAGAGACCCAGTACTTC.

The gene calls are TRBV7-6 and TRBJ2-5; 9 bases map to TRBD2. Germline V CDR1 and CDR2: SGHVS, FNYEAQ. J was trimmed by 1 base and V by 6 bases; bases with no gene match: 6. This CDR3 region has 15 residues. As DNA, the CDR3 is TGTGCCAGCAGGTTCAGCGGGGGGATCCAAGAGACCCAGTACTTC. This sequence encodes CASRFSGGIQETQYF.

In this sample, this clone turned up a few times. The chain recombines TRBV5-1 with TRBJ1-3, with 7 bases that match TRBD1. The V gene's germline CDR1 is SGHRS and CDR2 YFSETQ. The CDR3 runs to 15 residues. The trim removed 4 bases at V and 0 bases at J, leaving 4 bases unmatched. The CDR3 reads CASSAGTASGNTIYF. CDR3 DNA: TGCGCCAGCAGCGCCGGGACAGCCTCTGGAAACACCATATATTTT.

The chain couples TRBV19 to TRBJ1-1, with D possibly being TRBD1 (5 bases). CDR1 is LNHDA, CDR2 SQIVND, per germline (reference sequence). With 1 base removed from V and 3 bases from J, the gap between germline ends came to 15 bases. The CDR3 consists of 16 residues. CDR3 sequence (DNA): TGTGCCAGTAGTATAGGGCAGGGCCCCTCGTACACTGAAGCTTTCTTT. Translating gives CASSIGQGPSYTEAFF.

To note about this clone: A junction boundary mismatches the germline segment, possibly from a read error. The chain is built from TRBV7-2 and TRBJ2-7, with no clear D. From germline, CDR1 is SGHTA and CDR2 FQGNSA. The CDR3 is 8 amino acids. For the CDR3, the DNA is TGTGCCAGCAGCTCTTGCGAATTC. Encoded protein: CASSSCEF.

The J gene is TRBJ2-3, the V gene TRBV3-1 (or the pseudogene TRBV3-2); the match to TRBD1 covers 8 bases. The CDR3 extends over 17 amino acids. With V trimmed by 2 bases and J by 2 bases, 9 bases remained unmatched. Germline V gives CDR1 LGHDT, CDR2 YNNKEL (reference sequence). This chain's CDR3 is CASSQLAGQGYTDTQYF. CDR3 DNA: TGTGCCAGCAGCCAACTAGCTGGACAGGGCTACACAGATACGCAGTATTTT.

The chain combines TRBV19 with TRBJ1-4; 7 nucleotides agree with TRBD1. Germline values: CDR1 LNHDA, CDR2 SQIVND (reference sequence). This CDR3 region has 14 residues. The V gene end was trimmed by 4 bases and the J gene end by 7 bases; junction bases not matched to a gene: 6. The CDR3 coding sequence is TGTGCCAGTAGTACCAACAGGGGACGTGAAAAACTGTTTTTT. Protein: CASSTNRGREKLFF.

V gene TRBV29-1 combines with J gene TRBJ2-2; 11 bases align to TRBD1. The CDR3 has 14 residues. Germline CDR1 and CDR2: SQVTM and ANQGSEA. J gave up 7 bases and V 5 bases, and 6 bases lay outside the gene matches. The CDR3: CSVSGQGAVGELFF. DNA of the CDR3: TGCAGCGTTTCAGGACAGGGGGCGGTCGGGGAGCTGTTTTTT.

The chain couples TRBV9 to TRBJ1-5, with D perhaps TRBD1 (6 bases). V was cut by 5 bases and J by 4 bases, with 13 bases left in between. The CDR3 totals 14 residues. Germline assignment: CDR1 SGDLS and CDR2 YYNGEE. The chain's CDR3 is CASSTGQLNQPQHF. The CDR3 DNA reads TGTGCCAGCAGTACAGGACAGCTGAATCAGCCCCAGCATTTT.

The chain uses TRBV9 and TRBJ1-1; 7 bases align to TRBD1. Germline CDR1 is SGDLS and CDR2 is YYNGEE. V lost 0 bases, J lost 5 bases, and 4 bases stayed unmatched. This CDR3 region has 14 residues. CDR3 coding DNA: TGTGCCAGCAGCGTAGGGGGGACAGTAACTGAAGCTTTCTTT. It translates to CASSVGGTVTEAFF.

This clone showed up just once. In nucleotides, the CDR3 is TGCGCCAGCAGCTTGGTGGACAGGCCCACTGAAGCTTTCTTT. The encoded protein is CASSLVDRPTEAFF. The rearrangement links TRBV5-1 to TRBJ1-1, with TRBD1 matching over 7 bases. The CDR3 loop spans 14 amino acids. CDR1 and CDR2 (germline): SGHRS, YFSETQ. V shed 0 bases and J 4 bases; nucleotides not matched to a gene: 3.

CDR3 bases: TGTGCCACCAGTGATCGGACAGGGTCTTACGAGCAGTACTTC. Protein: CATSDRTGSYEQYF. The V gene is TRBV24-1, the J gene TRBJ2-7; 8 bases line up with TRBD1. The CDR3 is 14 amino acids. The germline V gene has CDR1 KGHDR and CDR2 SFDVKD. V lost 3 bases and J lost 4; bases outside the gene matches: 4.

The rearrangement joins TRBV3-1 (or the pseudogene TRBV3-2) to TRBJ1-5; no definite D call. Germline V gives CDR1 LGHDT, CDR2 YNNKEL (reference sequence). Between the trimmed V and J ends, which lost 1 base and 3 bases, there was a span of 4 bases. There are 13 residues in the CDR3. The CDR3 is CASSQGLNQPQHF. For the CDR3, the DNA is TGTGCCAGCAGCCAAGGACTCAATCAGCCCCAGCATTTT.

As concerns this clone: The limits of the CDR3 on the DNA are not certain, so only TCRdb's listed CDR3 is given. The chain links TRBV2 to TRBJ1-4; the DNA was not used to check the table's D call, TRBD1. Including both end residues, the CDR3 is 15 amino acids long. Germline CDR1 SNHLY, CDR2 FYNNEI. This CDR3 is CASSVVIGAPENCFF.

The chain couples TRBV12-3 or TRBV12-4 to TRBJ1-1; 9 bases match TRBD1. The CDR3 has 12 amino acids. Losses at the gene ends were 8 bases for V and 7 bases for J; bases not matched to a gene: 5. The CDR3 is CASSYRGLEAFF. In DNA form, the CDR3 reads TGTGCCAGCTCATACAGGGGGCTTGAAGCTTTCTTT.

The chain recombines TRBV9 with TRBJ2-1, with D possibly being TRBD1 (6 bases). Between the trimmed V and J ends, which lost 4 bases and 6 bases, there was a span of 17 bases. The CDR3 is made up of 15 amino acids. CDR1 and CDR2 from the germline V gene are SGDLS and YYNGEE. CDR3 bases: TGTGCCAGCAGCACAGGGCCTACATCCCTCAATGAGCAGTTCTTC. Its protein product is CASSTGPTSLNEQFF. The variable domain in full, completed from reference TRBV9 and TRBJ2-1, reads DSGVTQTPKHLITATGQRVTLRCSPRSGDLSVYWYQQSLDQGLQFLIQYYNGEERAKGNILERFSAQQFPDLHSELNLSSLELGDSALYFCASSTGPTSLNEQFFGPGTRLTVL.

The V gene is TRBV3-1 (or the pseudogene TRBV3-2), the J gene TRBJ2-3, with D possibly being TRBD2 (5 bases). The germline V gene has CDR1 LGHDT and CDR2 YNNKEL (reference sequence). V lost 4 bases and J lost 1, with 12 bases in between. The CDR3 length is 15 residues. CDR3 residues: CASSRDRDGTDTQYF. CDR3 coding DNA: TGTGCCAGCAGCCGCGACCGGGATGGCACAGATACGCAGTATTTT.

The chain uses TRBV5-5 and TRBJ1-5; D unresolved. Germline V gene data show CDR1 as SGHKS and CDR2 as YYEKEE (reference sequence). This CDR3 comprises 13 residues. Trimming took 1 base from V and 7 from J, leaving 9 bases between them. In DNA, the CDR3 is TGTGCCAGCAGCTTGAGCCCCCCCCAGCCCCAGCATTTT. Translated: CASSLSPPQPQHF.